The next 9 T cell receptor beta chains were all read from a single sample in a study of cytomegalovirus exposure and HLA in healthy donors. 60 Vbeta and 13 Jbeta primers were used in PCR. Sequenced by immunoSEQ multiplex PCR; TCRdb stores in-frame clones only, minus some. The table has approximately 190,000 clones, 75% to 90% seen once. Sample: PBMCs. The receptors stem from a man aged 35-49 years in good health and CMV-seropositive.

This chain joins TRBV6-5 and TRBJ1-1, with a tentative D call TRBD1 (6 bases). Germline CDR1 MNHEY, CDR2 SVGAGI. Trimming removed 5 bases from V and 3 bases from J, with 16 bases in between. This CDR3 comprises 15 residues. The CDR3 DNA reads TGTGCCAGCAGTCCGTCCGGGACACCGTACACTGAAGCTTTCTTT. The encoded protein is CASSPSGTPYTEAFF.

This chain joins TRBV30 and TRBJ2-7, with 7 bases matching TRBD1. The length of the CDR3 is 12 residues. Germline V CDR1 and CDR2: GTSNPN, SVGIG (reference sequence). V was pared by 3 bases and J by 3 bases, with 2 bases of the junction left unmatched. The CDR3 nucleotides are TGTGCCTGGAGGGGGACAGTCTACGAGCAGTACTTC. The encoded protein is CAWRGTVYEQYF.

The chain has TRBV9 and TRBJ2-3; the D gene is possibly TRBD2 (6 bases). Trimming shortened V by 0 bases and J by 6 bases, and 14 bases separated the two germline ends. The CDR3 runs to 15 residues. From germline, CDR1 is SGDLS and CDR2 YYNGEE. The CDR3 nucleotides read TGTGCCAGCAGCGTAGGATTAGGCGGGAAGGATACGCAGTATTTT. It is translated as CASSVGLGGKDTQYF.

V gene TRBV10-1 combines with J gene TRBJ2-7; 8 nucleotides match TRBD1. The CDR3 loop spans 16 amino acids. The junction had 8 bases not matched to a gene; V was cut back by 3 bases and J by 1 base. Germline lookup yields CDR1 WNHNN and CDR2 SYGVQD (reference sequence). The CDR3: CASSDYSGTGSYEQYF. The CDR3 nucleotides read TGCGCCAGCAGTGACTATTCCGGGACAGGATCCTACGAGCAGTACTTC.

This chain connects TRBV19 to TRBJ1-5; D is possibly TRBD1 (5 bases). The CDR3 sequence is 17 residues long. CDR1 LNHDA and CDR2 SQIVND come from the germline V gene (reference sequence). V gave up 2 bases and J gave up 4 bases, with 18 bases separating them. The CDR3 nucleotides are TGTGCCAGTAGTATAAACGGTAGGGGAATAGGAAATCAGCCCCAGCATTTT. It translates to CASSINGRGIGNQPQHF.

This chain links TRBV7-9 with TRBJ2-7; 9 bases map to TRBD2. The CDR3 runs to 16 residues. The V segment lost 4 bases and the J segment 2 bases; nucleotides outside the gene matches: 9. Per germline, CDR1 SEHNR and CDR2 FQNEAQ (reference sequence). CDR3 region: CASSYRPSGDPYEQYF. DNA of the CDR3: TGTGCCAGCAGCTACCGTCCTAGCGGGGACCCCTACGAGCAGTACTTC.

The rearrangement links TRBV5-3 to TRBJ1-2; TRBD1 aligns across 8 bases. TRBV5-3 is assigned to the ORF class and has an uncertain function. This CDR3 spans 16 amino acids. V trimming: 4 bases; J trimming: 3 bases; junction bases outside the gene matches: 11. CDR3 coding DNA: TGTGCCAGAAGCCCCGCAAGATCGACAGGGGACTATGGCTACACCTTC. It encodes CARSPARSTGDYGYTF.

V is TRBV2 and J is TRBJ1-5; D not certain. CDR3 size: 14 residues. Between the trimmed V and J ends, which lost 3 bases and 0 bases, there was a span of 6 bases. In germline, CDR1 is SNHLY, CDR2 FYNNEI. The CDR3 sequence is CASSDPGSNQPQHF. DNA of the CDR3: TGTGCCAGCAGTGACCCAGGTAGCAATCAGCCCCAGCATTTT.

Comments on this clone: The sample carries other DNA sequences with the same CDR3. The chain recombines TRBV2 with TRBJ2-6, with a tentative D call TRBD1 (5 bases). The V and J ends lost 4 bases and 0 bases respectively, with 10 bases between them. The CDR3 runs to 16 residues. Germline-derived CDR1 and CDR2 are SNHLY and FYNNEI. CDR3: CASSGQGSSGANVLTF. The CDR3, as DNA: TGTGCCAGCAGTGGCCAGGGCTCCTCTGGGGCCAACGTCCTGACTTTC. The variable domain in full, with the rest retrieved from reference TRBV2 and TRBJ2-6, is EPEVTQTPSHQVTQMGQEVILRCVPISNHLYFYWYRQILGQKVEFLVSFYNNEISEKSEIFDDQFSVERPDGSNFTLKIRSTKLEDSAMYFCASSGQGSSGANVLTFGAGSRLTVL.